The 16 T cell receptor beta chains below all came from one sample that was sequenced in a study of beta chain features in type 1 diabetes (dated 2018 in TCRdb). The library was built by means of the immunoSEQ multiplex PCR assay. All of the isolated RNA was reverse transcribed with the High Capacity cDNA Reverse Transcription Kit, so expressed TCRB transcripts were sequenced. Imported from immuneACCESS, the table was reduced by TCRdb to in-frame sequences with V and J called. These copies leave out some clones; in studies compared against another copy, an unresolved V gene accounts for under half, and the cause of the remainder is not known. The sample yields roughly 350,000 clones; approximately 11% were counted once. The top ten hold roughly 0.016% of the sample. The sequencing input was naive CD4+ T cells from blood. Read against the paper, the sample's cell subset or site label means: true naive CD4+ T cells. The source of these receptors is a woman aged 25 to 45 in good health.

The rearrangement links TRBV18 to TRBJ2-1; TRBD2 aligns across 7 bases. Germline V gene lookup returns CDR1 KGHSH and CDR2 LQKENI. The V and J ends lost 3 bases and 2 bases, in that order; junction bases with no gene match: 4. This CDR3 has 15 residues. CDR3 coding DNA: TGTGCCAGCTCACCCCTAGCGGATCCCTACAATGAGCAGTTCTTC. Translated: CASSPLADPYNEQFF.

V is TRBV7-3 and J is TRBJ2-3; 11 bases agree with TRBD2. Trimming at V came to 3 bases and at J to 1 base, leaving 9 bases not matched to a gene. The CDR3 runs to 18 residues. Germline assignment: CDR1 SGHTA and CDR2 FQGTGA. The CDR3 is CASSFGSGRAAGTDTQYF. The CDR3 nucleotides read TGTGCCAGCAGCTTTGGTAGCGGGAGGGCCGCGGGCACAGATACGCAGTATTTT.

This chain joins TRBV18 and TRBJ2-5, with D maybe TRBD1 (6 bases). Germline V gene data show CDR1 as KGHSH and CDR2 as LQKENI. CDR3 length: 14 amino acids. Trimming stripped 3 bases from V and 4 bases from J, with 12 bases between. The CDR3 bases are TGTGCCAGCTCACCTGGACAGTCCAGAGAGACCCAGTACTTC. Translated, it gives CASSPGQSRETQYF. Full variable domain (missing parts from reference TRBV18 and TRBJ2-5): NAGVMQNPRHLVRRRGQEARLRCSPMKGHSHVYWYRQLPEEGLKFMVYLQKENIIDESGMPKERFSAEFPKEGPSILRIQQVVRGDSAAYFCASSPGQSRETQYFGPGTRLLVL.

This clone was picked up a small number of times. The CDR3 DNA reads as TGTGCCAGCAGTTTGGCCACAGATACGCAGTATTTT. Translation: CASSLATDTQYF. The chain combines TRBV28 with TRBJ2-3; the D is unclear. Germline V gene lookup returns CDR1 MDHEN and CDR2 SYDVKM. CDR3 length equals 12 residues. V gave up 3 bases and J gave up 2 bases, with 3 bases separating them.

This clone was seen a handful of times. The chain combines TRBV11-2 with TRBJ2-2, with D hard to call. V was shortened by 6 bases and J by 6 bases, with 14 bases between the two germline ends. The germline gives CDR1 SGHAT, CDR2 FQNNGV. This CDR3 contains 14 residues. In DNA, the CDR3 is TGTGCCAGCAGTCTCTCCGCGGTAGCCGGGGAGCTGTTTTTT. It encodes CASSLSAVAGELFF.

This clone has only a few counts. J is TRBJ1-1 and V is TRBV7-2; 7 bases map to TRBD1. Germline V gene data show CDR1 as SGHTA and CDR2 as FQGNSA. The CDR3 has 15 residues. Trimming removed 5 bases from V and 7 bases from J; junction bases left unmatched: 13. CDR3 bases: TGTGCCAGCAGCCCCCGAATCTTGCAGGGGGGTGAAGCTTTCTTT. This sequence encodes CASSPRILQGGEAFF. Full variable domain (outside the CDR3, taken from reference TRBV7-2 and TRBJ1-1): GAGVSQSPSNKVTEKGKDVELRCDPISGHTALYWYRQSLGQGLEFLIYFQGNSAPDKSGLPSDRFSAERTGGSVSTLTIQRTQQEDSAVYLCASSPRILQGGEAFFGQGTRLTVV.

This clone was counted a few times. The genes are TRBV6-6 and TRBJ1-1; TRBD1 matches 9 bases. With V trimmed by 7 bases and J by 5 bases, 5 bases remained unmatched. Per germline, CDR1 MNHNY and CDR2 SVGAGI (reference sequence). CDR3 length equals 13 residues. This chain's CDR3 is CASTRQGGTEAFF. In DNA, the CDR3 is TGTGCCAGCACACGACAGGGGGGGACTGAAGCTTTCTTT.

This clone was recorded only once. In the same sample, other DNA sequences code for this CDR3. This chain links TRBV7-3 with TRBJ2-3, with TRBD1 matching 8 bases. The V gene end was trimmed by 6 bases and the J gene end by 3 bases; junction bases not matched to a gene: 2. Germline CDR1 reads SGHTA; CDR2 reads FQGTGA. The CDR3 runs 13 residues. CDR3 residues: CASSGQGTDTQYF. The CDR3, as DNA: TGTGCCAGCAGTGGACAGGGAACAGATACGCAGTATTTT. The variable domain in full, completed from reference TRBV7-3 and TRBJ2-3, reads GAGVSQTPSNKVTEKGKYVELRCDPISGHTALYWYRQSLGQGPEFLIYFQGTGAADDSGLPNDRFFAVRPEGSVSTLKIQRTERGDSAVYLCASSGQGTDTQYFGPGTRLTVL.

This chain connects TRBV9 to TRBJ2-7; TRBD2 might be the D (5 bases). V lost 5 bases, J lost 1 base, and 7 bases lay in between. This CDR3 is 12 amino acids long. Germline CDR1 is SGDLS and CDR2 is YYNGEE. The CDR3 DNA sequence: TGTGCCAGCAGATGGGAGTCCTACGAGCAGTACTTC. This gives the protein CASRWESYEQYF.

The V gene is TRBV29-1, the J gene TRBJ2-2, with unresolved D. CDR3 size: 13 residues. CDR1 and CDR2 from the germline V gene are SQVTM and ANQGSEA. Trimming removed 4 bases from V and 1 base from J, with 7 bases in between. CDR3 nucleotides: TGCAGCGTTGCCGAGATGAACACCGGGGAGCTGTTTTTT. Encoded protein: CSVAEMNTGELFF.

In its sample, this clone was seen a few times. The chain joins TRBV28 to TRBJ2-7; 9 nucleotides line up with TRBD1. The V gene's germline CDR1 is MDHEN and CDR2 SYDVKM. CDR3 length: 15 amino acids. After removal of 6 bases from V and 4 bases from J, the junction contained 10 bases not matched to a gene. DNA of the CDR3: TGTGCCAGCAGGGGAGCCGGGACAGGGCTGTACGAGCAGTACTTC. Translating it yields CASRGAGTGLYEQYF.

In this sample, this clone turned up a few times. The chain employs TRBV2 and TRBJ2-1; TRBD2 agrees at 8 bases. CDR1 SNHLY and CDR2 FYNNEI come from the germline V gene. Trimming at V came to 9 bases and at J to 6 bases, leaving 1 base not matched to a gene. The CDR3 is 11 residues long. CDR3 amino acids: CASTSGNEQFF. The CDR3 nucleotides read TGTGCCAGTACTAGCGGCAATGAGCAGTTCTTC. Full variable domain (outside the CDR3, taken from reference TRBV2 and TRBJ2-1): EPEVTQTPSHQVTQMGQEVILRCVPISNHLYFYWYRQILGQKVEFLVSFYNNEISEKSEIFDDQFSVERPDGSNFTLKIRSTKLEDSAMYFCASTSGNEQFFGPGTRLTVL.

This clone has only a few counts. This rearrangement joins TRBV7-2 to TRBJ1-1, with 8 positions matching TRBD1. With 5 bases clipped from V and 0 bases from J, the junction kept 8 bases outside the gene matches. The CDR3 runs 16 residues. CDR1 SGHTA and CDR2 FQGNSA come from the germline V gene. CDR3 sequence (DNA): TGTGCCAGCAGCGTCCAACAGGGGGTGCTGAACACTGAAGCTTTCTTT. Translated: CASSVQQGVLNTEAFF.

This chain connects TRBV7-2 to TRBJ2-7; the D gene is possibly TRBD2 (6 bases). Germline assignment: CDR1 SGHTA and CDR2 FQGNSA. V lost 2 bases to trimming and J lost 3 bases, with 17 bases between them. The CDR3 has 16 amino acids. CDR3 protein: CASSLRSGTGDYEQYF. CDR3 DNA: TGTGCCAGCAGCTTAAGATCCGGGACTGGGGACTACGAGCAGTACTTC.

The table lists this clone with a few counts. This chain joins TRBV28 and TRBJ2-7; the match to TRBD1 covers 7 bases. The CDR3 spans 13 residues. V lost 6 bases and J lost 4; bases outside the gene matches: 6. Germline V gene lookup returns CDR1 MDHEN and CDR2 SYDVKM. Written as DNA, the CDR3 is TGTGCCAGCAGGTGGGACAGCCCTTACGAGCAGTACTTC. This codes for CASRWDSPYEQYF.

This clone was recorded a few times. This chain uses TRBV10-3 with TRBJ1-5, with TRBD1 matching 7 bases. The CDR3 spans 15 residues. Germline CDR1 ENHRY, CDR2 SYGVKD. The J segment lost 0 bases and the V segment lost 3 bases, leaving 2 bases of the junction unmatched. The CDR3 loop reads CAISDRGDSNQPQHF. CDR3 sequence (DNA): TGTGCCATCAGTGACAGGGGGGATAGCAATCAGCCCCAGCATTTT.